This T cell receptor (beta chain) originates from a study of shared clonotypes between healthy human individuals. Study in general: A couple of women and three men aged 18 to 49 served as donors. Notes on the study in general: Only blood underwent sampling, and tissue repertoires likely differ. Non-shared clonotypes showed lower generation probabilities than clonotypes common to all four donors. Approximately 5.4% of naive CD4 clonotypes were common to several donors.

A word on this clone: Its specificity is not known.

Assay used: immunoSEQ multiplex PCR; TCRdb lists only in-frame clones, some missing. The sample consists of some 1 million clones, under 80% of them appearing once. The CDR3 has 15 residues. V was pared by 1 base and J by 1 base, with 10 bases between. From germline, CDR1 is LNHDA and CDR2 SQIVND (reference sequence). The sequence was collected from a man between 18 and 35 years old in good health. The rearrangement links TRBV19 to TRBJ2-5; possibly TRBD1 for D (5 bases). The sample consisted of memory CD4+ T cells sorted from blood. Subset defined: CD45RA-negative fraction. Here the CDR3 DNA reads TGTGCCAGTAGTATAGGGGGCGGATTCCAAGAGACCCAGTACTTC. Translating gives CASSIGGGFQETQYF.